This T cell receptor beta chain was found in a study of blood T cell repertoires in COVID-19. Turning to the study itself: Sites in the United States, Italy and Spain provided acute and convalescent COVID-19 samples.

Sequencing used immunoSEQ multiplex PCR; TCRdb keeps in-frame clones, though not all of them. There are approximately 310,000 clones in the sample; about nine tenths occur only once, and 1% lies in the top ten. V lost 3 bases and J lost 1; bases outside the gene matches: 5. The CDR3 runs to 16 residues. Germline CDR1 is SGHDT and CDR2 is YYEEEE. The chain couples TRBV5-6 to TRBJ2-1; 9 bases fit TRBD1. Material for sequencing was peripheral blood. The TCR was taken from a man aged 50 or older with active or convalescent COVID-19. The CDR3 is CASSYPGTGSYNEQFF. CDR3 DNA sequence: TGTGCCAGCAGCTATCCCGGGACAGGGTCCTACAATGAGCAGTTCTTC.